This T cell receptor beta chain derives from a study of radiotherapy plus CTLA-4 blockade in lung cancer. On this clone itself: Its antigen is still unknown.

The method was immunoSEQ multiplex PCR; TCRdb's version includes in-frame clones alone and lacks a portion of them. Of about 15,000 clones detected, around 87% appear once; the ten largest clones hold around 15%. Study-wide results and limits: Tumor-derived TCR clones expanded in blood after radiotherapy plus ipilimumab.

The trim removed 2 bases at V and 7 bases at J, leaving 10 bases unmatched. Germline lookup yields CDR1 SGHRS and CDR2 YFSETQ. The CDR3 totals 16 residues. The clonotype was recovered from a human donor with non-small cell lung cancer that progressed on radiotherapy plus ipilimumab. Some clones in this sample may be carry-over from other donors' samples. This chain links TRBV5-1 with TRBJ1-4; 8 bases are a match to TRBD1. Here the sequenced sample was peripheral blood, taken from a patient treated with radiotherapy plus ipilimumab. The DNA of the CDR3 is TGCGCCAGCAGCTTTTTTTCCGGGACAGGAGGTGAAAAACTGTTTTTT. It codes for CASSFFSGTGGEKLFF.